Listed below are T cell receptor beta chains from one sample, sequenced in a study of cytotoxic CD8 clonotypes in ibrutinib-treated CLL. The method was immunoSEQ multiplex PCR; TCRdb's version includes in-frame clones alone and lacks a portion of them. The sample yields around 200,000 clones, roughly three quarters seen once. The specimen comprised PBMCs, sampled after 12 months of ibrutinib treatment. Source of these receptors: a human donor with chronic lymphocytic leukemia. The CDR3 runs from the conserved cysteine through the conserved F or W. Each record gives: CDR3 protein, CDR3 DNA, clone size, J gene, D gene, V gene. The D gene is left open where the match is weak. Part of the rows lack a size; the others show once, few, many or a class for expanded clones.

CDR3 protein: CAWLSSYNEQFF
CDR3 DNA: TGTGCCTGGCTATCGTCCTACAATGAGCAGTTCTTC
clone size: NA
J gene: TRBJ2-1
D gene: NA
V gene: TRBV30

CDR3 protein: CASSSDKAWEQYF
CDR3 DNA: TGTGCCAGCAGTTCGGACAAGGCCTGGGAGCAGTACTTC
clone size: NA
J gene: TRBJ2-7
D gene: NA
V gene: TRBV2

CDR3 protein: CASSYSAGMDGYTF
CDR3 DNA: TGTGCCAGCAGTTACTCGGCAGGGATGGATGGCTACACCTTC
clone size: NA
J gene: TRBJ1-2
D gene: NA
V gene: TRBV6-5

CDR3 protein: CASRMGFTEAFF
CDR3 DNA: TGTGCCAGCAGAATGGGATTTACTGAAGCTTTCTTT
clone size: once
J gene: TRBJ1-1
D gene: NA
V gene: TRBV5-6

CDR3 protein: CASSPPPGVEQYF
CDR3 DNA: TGTGCCAGCAGTCCTCCCCCCGGGGTCGAGCAGTACTTC
clone size: NA
J gene: TRBJ2-7
D gene: NA
V gene: TRBV6-1

CDR3 protein: CASSSLGLEVGNTEAFF
CDR3 DNA: TGTGCCAGTAGTAGTTTGGGGCTTGAGGTAGGGAACACTGAAGCTTTCTTT
clone size: NA
J gene: TRBJ1-1
D gene: NA
V gene: TRBV19

CDR3 protein: CASSLEGRMAEAFF
CDR3 DNA: TGTGCCAGCAGCTTGGAGGGGAGAATGGCTGAAGCTTTCTTT
clone size: NA
J gene: TRBJ1-1
D gene: NA
V gene: TRBV7-3

CDR3 protein: CSVEVLTGVTQYF
CDR3 DNA: TGCAGCGTTGAAGTGTTGACAGGGGTAACCCAGTACTTC
clone size: NA
J gene: TRBJ2-5
D gene: TRBD1
V gene: TRBV29-1

CDR3 protein: CASSQIAGGPGTGELFF
CDR3 DNA: TGTGCCAGCTCACAGATAGCGGGAGGGCCGGGCACCGGGGAGCTGTTTTTT
clone size: few
J gene: TRBJ2-2
D gene: TRBD2
V gene: TRBV18

CDR3 protein: CASSPAGGAGNEQFF
CDR3 DNA: TGTGCCAGCTCACCAGCAGGGGGCGCGGGAAATGAGCAGTTCTTC
clone size: once
J gene: TRBJ2-1
D gene: TRBD1
V gene: TRBV18

CDR3 protein: CASSLELGTAPPGYTF
CDR3 DNA: TGCGCCAGCAGCTTGGAGCTCGGGACAGCTCCTCCTGGCTACACCTTC
clone size: NA
J gene: TRBJ1-2
D gene: TRBD1
V gene: TRBV5-1

CDR3 protein: CASSSDRISAGELFF
CDR3 DNA: TGTGCCAGCAGCTCCGACAGGATAAGCGCCGGGGAGCTGTTTTTT
clone size: NA
J gene: TRBJ2-2
D gene: NA
V gene: TRBV5-4

CDR3 protein: CASSSSGMSYNEQFF
CDR3 DNA: TGTGCCAGCAGTTCTAGCGGGATGTCCTACAATGAGCAGTTCTTC
clone size: NA
J gene: TRBJ2-1
D gene: TRBD2
V gene: TRBV28

CDR3 protein: CASSQVGWDYEQYF
CDR3 DNA: TGTGCCAGCAGCCAAGTTGGGTGGGACTACGAGCAGTACTTC
clone size: few
J gene: TRBJ2-7
D gene: NA
V gene: TRBV14

CDR3 protein: CASTSSNGGNEQFF
CDR3 DNA: TGTGCCAGCACCTCATCTAATGGGGGCAATGAGCAGTTCTTC
clone size: NA
J gene: TRBJ2-1
D gene: NA
V gene: TRBV6-5

CDR3 protein: CASSVGTYENTEAFF
CDR3 DNA: TGTGCCAGCAGCGTAGGGACCTACGAGAACACTGAAGCTTTCTTT
clone size: NA
J gene: TRBJ1-1
D gene: NA
V gene: TRBV7-9

CDR3 protein: CASSQGPARERKAGQYF
CDR3 DNA: TGCGCCAGCAGCCAAGGTCCCGCCAGGGAGCGGAAGGCAGGGCAGTACTTC
clone size: NA
J gene: TRBJ2-7
D gene: NA
V gene: TRBV4-1

CDR3 protein: CASSLKLAWTDTQYF
CDR3 DNA: TGTGCCAGCAGCTTAAAACTAGCCTGGACAGATACGCAGTATTTT
clone size: NA
J gene: TRBJ2-3
D gene: NA
V gene: TRBV5-4

CDR3 protein: CAWGEVGNIQYF
CDR3 DNA: TGTGCCTGGGGGGAGGTGGGAAACATTCAGTACTTC
clone size: NA
J gene: TRBJ2-4
D gene: NA
V gene: TRBV30

CDR3 protein: CASSYSAASNTEAFF
CDR3 DNA: TGTGCCAGCAGTTACTCGGCAGCCTCGAACACTGAAGCTTTCTTT
clone size: NA
J gene: TRBJ1-1
D gene: NA
V gene: TRBV6-5

CDR3 protein: CASSYNGQGANEKLFF
CDR3 DNA: TGTGCCAGCAGTTATAACGGACAGGGAGCAAATGAAAAACTGTTTTTT
clone size: once
J gene: TRBJ1-4
D gene: TRBD1
V gene: TRBV7-8

CDR3 protein: CASSLDGGSSGNTIYF
CDR3 DNA: TGTGCCAGCAGCTTAGACGGGGGCAGCTCTGGAAACACCATATATTTT
clone size: NA
J gene: TRBJ1-3
D gene: NA
V gene: TRBV7-6

CDR3 protein: CASSLGSGSYEQYF
CDR3 DNA: TGTGCCAGCAGTTTAGGTAGCGGGTCCTACGAGCAGTACTTC
clone size: NA
J gene: TRBJ2-7
D gene: TRBD2
V gene: TRBV27

CDR3 protein: CASSFGRQPQHF
CDR3 DNA: TGTGCCAGCAGTTTTGGCCGACAGCCCCAGCATTTT
clone size: once
J gene: TRBJ1-5
D gene: NA
V gene: TRBV28

CDR3 protein: CASSTTTRDAAFF
CDR3 DNA: TGTGCCAGCAGCACCACGACTAGGGATGCAGCTTTCTTT
clone size: few
J gene: TRBJ1-1
D gene: NA
V gene: TRBV28

CDR3 protein: CASSGPVFGGGPEQYF
CDR3 DNA: TGTGCCAGCAGTGGGCCCGTTTTTGGGGGAGGTCCCGAGCAGTACTTC
clone size: few
J gene: TRBJ2-7
D gene: NA
V gene: TRBV25-1

CDR3 protein: CASSSQRIRTGGEGTGELFF
CDR3 DNA: TGTGCCAGCAGCTCCCAGAGGATCAGAACAGGGGGCGAGGGCACCGGGGAGCTGTTTTTT
clone size: NA
J gene: TRBJ2-2
D gene: TRBD1
V gene: TRBV7-8

CDR3 protein: CASSPGASYGYTF
CDR3 DNA: TGTGCCAGCTCACCGGGCGCCTCCTATGGCTACACCTTC
clone size: NA
J gene: TRBJ1-2
D gene: NA
V gene: TRBV18

CDR3 protein: CAWRWAYGYTF
CDR3 DNA: TGTGCCTGGAGGTGGGCATATGGCTACACCTTC
clone size: NA
J gene: TRBJ1-2
D gene: NA
V gene: TRBV30

CDR3 protein: CASGTSVGSGELFF
CDR3 DNA: TGTGCCAGCGGGACTAGCGTTGGTAGCGGGGAGCTGTTTTTT
clone size: NA
J gene: TRBJ2-2
D gene: TRBD2
V gene: TRBV11-3

CDR3 protein: CASSLEAYNEQFF
CDR3 DNA: TGCGCCAGCAGCTTGGAAGCCTACAATGAGCAGTTCTTC
clone size: NA
J gene: TRBJ2-1
D gene: NA
V gene: TRBV5-1

CDR3 protein: CASRPQSTGYGYTF
CDR3 DNA: TGTGCCAGCAGGCCCCAATCGACAGGCTATGGCTACACCTTC
clone size: NA
J gene: TRBJ1-2
D gene: NA
V gene: TRBV28

CDR3 protein: CAIGPRDSNEQFF
CDR3 DNA: TGTGCCATCGGCCCCCGGGACAGCAATGAGCAGTTCTTC
clone size: NA
J gene: TRBJ2-1
D gene: TRBD1
V gene: TRBV10-3

CDR3 protein: CASSYVSTGNYGYTF
CDR3 DNA: TGTGCCAGCAGTTACGTCTCGACGGGAAACTATGGCTACACCTTC
clone size: NA
J gene: TRBJ1-2
D gene: NA
V gene: TRBV6-4

CDR3 protein: CASSPAGFRSYNEQFF
CDR3 DNA: TGTGCCAGCAGCCCAGCAGGGTTTCGGTCCTACAATGAGCAGTTCTTC
clone size: NA
J gene: TRBJ2-1
D gene: NA
V gene: TRBV7-2

CDR3 protein: CASRSGGLTEAFF
CDR3 DNA: TGTGCCAGCAGGTCAGGGGGCCTTACTGAAGCTTTCTTT
clone size: once
J gene: TRBJ1-1
D gene: TRBD1
V gene: TRBV28

CDR3 protein: CASSLVLAGTHGNIQYF
CDR3 DNA: TGTGCCAGCAGCTTAGTCCTAGCGGGGACGCACGGAAACATTCAGTACTTC
clone size: NA
J gene: TRBJ2-4
D gene: TRBD2
V gene: TRBV13

CDR3 protein: CASSPGRHNQPQHF
CDR3 DNA: TGTGCCAGCAGCCCCGGACGGCATAATCAGCCCCAGCATTTT
clone size: NA
J gene: TRBJ1-5
D gene: NA
V gene: TRBV5-6

CDR3 protein: CASSIGDRGNSPLHF
CDR3 DNA: TGTGCCAGTAGTATCGGAGACAGGGGAAATTCACCCCTCCACTTT
clone size: few
J gene: TRBJ1-6
D gene: TRBD1
V gene: TRBV19

CDR3 protein: CASSEPDRNYGYTF
CDR3 DNA: TGTGCCAGCAGTGAACCGGACAGGAACTATGGCTACACCTTC
clone size: NA
J gene: TRBJ1-2
D gene: TRBD1
V gene: TRBV2

CDR3 protein: CASSRTSGYEQYF
CDR3 DNA: TGTGCCAGCAGCCGGACTAGCGGTTACGAGCAGTACTTC
clone size: NA
J gene: TRBJ2-7
D gene: TRBD2
V gene: TRBV7-6

CDR3 protein: CATSRDNPGRGAFF
CDR3 DNA: TGTGCCACCAGCAGAGATAATCCCGGGAGAGGAGCTTTCTTT
clone size: NA
J gene: TRBJ1-1
D gene: NA
V gene: TRBV15

CDR3 protein: CASSVGTSGRPPQETQYF
CDR3 DNA: TGTGCCAGCAGCGTAGGGACTAGCGGGAGGCCCCCCCAAGAGACCCAGTACTTC
clone size: NA
J gene: TRBJ2-5
D gene: TRBD2
V gene: TRBV9

CDR3 protein: CASSLRGISEKLFF
CDR3 DNA: TGTGCCAGCAGCTTAAGGGGGATAAGTGAAAAACTGTTTTTT
clone size: NA
J gene: TRBJ1-4
D gene: NA
V gene: TRBV11-2

CDR3 protein: CSVDRGRETQYF
CDR3 DNA: TGCAGCGTTGATAGGGGGCGAGAGACCCAGTACTTC
clone size: NA
J gene: TRBJ2-5
D gene: TRBD1
V gene: TRBV29-1